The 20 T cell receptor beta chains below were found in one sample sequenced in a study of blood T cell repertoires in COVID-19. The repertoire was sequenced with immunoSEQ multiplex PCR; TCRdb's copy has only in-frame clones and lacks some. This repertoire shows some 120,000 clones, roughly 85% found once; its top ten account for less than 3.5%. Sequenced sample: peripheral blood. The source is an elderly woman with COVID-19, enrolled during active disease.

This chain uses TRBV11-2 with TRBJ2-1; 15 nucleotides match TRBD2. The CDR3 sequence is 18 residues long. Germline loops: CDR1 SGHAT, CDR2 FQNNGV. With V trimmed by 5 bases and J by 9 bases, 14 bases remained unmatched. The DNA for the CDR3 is TGTGCCAGCAGCCTAAGGACAGAGAGGACTAGCGGGAGGGGTGAGCAGTTCTTC. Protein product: CASSLRTERTSGRGEQFF.

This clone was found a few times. The chain's CDR3 is CASRTGGWTEAFF. The CDR3 coding sequence is TGTGCCAGCAGGACAGGGGGCTGGACTGAAGCTTTCTTT. The J gene is TRBJ1-1, the V gene TRBV12-3 or TRBV12-4; 10 nucleotides line up with TRBD1. The CDR3 has 13 residues. J gave up 5 bases and V 6 bases, and 3 bases lay outside the gene matches.

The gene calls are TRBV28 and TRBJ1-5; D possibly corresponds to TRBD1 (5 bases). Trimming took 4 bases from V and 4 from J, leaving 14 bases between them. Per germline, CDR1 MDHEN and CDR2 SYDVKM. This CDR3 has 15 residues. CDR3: CASSSIGGANQPQHF. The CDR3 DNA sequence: TGTGCCAGCAGTTCCATAGGAGGGGCAAATCAGCCCCAGCATTTT.

This CDR3 is CASSLPRQGLFF. The CDR3 nucleotides are TGTGCCAGCAGTTTGCCACGACAGGGACTGTTTTTT. The chain uses TRBV28 and TRBJ1-4; 7 nucleotides align to TRBD1. Looked up from germline, CDR1 is MDHEN and CDR2 is SYDVKM. V lost 3 bases and J lost 13; bases outside the gene matches: 5. The CDR3 loop spans 12 amino acids.

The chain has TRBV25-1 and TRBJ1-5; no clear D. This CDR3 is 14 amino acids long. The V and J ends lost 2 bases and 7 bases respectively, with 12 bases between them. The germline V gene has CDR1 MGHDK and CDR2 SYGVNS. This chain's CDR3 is CASSEAGIGQPQHF. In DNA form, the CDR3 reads TGTGCCAGCAGTGAAGCGGGGATAGGGCAGCCCCAGCATTTT.

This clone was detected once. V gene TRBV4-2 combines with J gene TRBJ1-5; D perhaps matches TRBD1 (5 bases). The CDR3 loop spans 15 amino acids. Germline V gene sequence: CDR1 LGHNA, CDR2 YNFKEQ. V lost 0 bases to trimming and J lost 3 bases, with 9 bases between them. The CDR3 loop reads CASSQEQVNNQPQHF. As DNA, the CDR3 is TGTGCCAGCAGCCAAGAACAGGTAAACAATCAGCCCCAGCATTTT.

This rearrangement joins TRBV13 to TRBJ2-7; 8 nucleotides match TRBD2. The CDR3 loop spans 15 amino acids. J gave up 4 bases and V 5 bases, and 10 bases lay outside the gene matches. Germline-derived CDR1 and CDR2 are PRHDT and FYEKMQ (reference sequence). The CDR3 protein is CASSNSGTSAYEQYF. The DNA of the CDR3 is TGTGCCAGCAGCAACTCCGGGACTAGTGCGTACGAGCAGTACTTC.

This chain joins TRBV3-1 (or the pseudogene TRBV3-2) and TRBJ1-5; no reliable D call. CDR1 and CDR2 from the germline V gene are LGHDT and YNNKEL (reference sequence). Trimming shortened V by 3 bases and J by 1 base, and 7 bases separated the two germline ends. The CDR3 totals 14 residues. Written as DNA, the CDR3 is TGTGCCAGCAGCCAGGGCACCAGCAATCAGCCCCAGCATTTT. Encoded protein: CASSQGTSNQPQHF.

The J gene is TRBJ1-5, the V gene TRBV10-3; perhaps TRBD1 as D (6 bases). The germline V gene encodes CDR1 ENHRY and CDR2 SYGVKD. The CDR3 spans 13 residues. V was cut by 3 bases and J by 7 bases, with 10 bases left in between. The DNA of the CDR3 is TGTGCCATCAGTGAAACCCAGGGGCAGCCCCAGCATTTT. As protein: CAISETQGQPQHF.

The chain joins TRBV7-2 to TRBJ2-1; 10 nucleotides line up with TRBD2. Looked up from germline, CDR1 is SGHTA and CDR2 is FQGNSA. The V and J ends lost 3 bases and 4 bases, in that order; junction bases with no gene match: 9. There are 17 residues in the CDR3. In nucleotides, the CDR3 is TGTGCCAGCAGCTTTTTTCTCGGACTAGCGGAGTACAATGAGCAGTTCTTC. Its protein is CASSFFLGLAEYNEQFF.

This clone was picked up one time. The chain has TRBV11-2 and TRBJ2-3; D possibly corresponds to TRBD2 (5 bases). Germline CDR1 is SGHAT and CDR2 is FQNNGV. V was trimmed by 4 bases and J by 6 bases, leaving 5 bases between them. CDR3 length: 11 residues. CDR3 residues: CASSWEDTQYF. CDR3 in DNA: TGTGCCAGCAGCTGGGAGGATACGCAGTATTTT.

The CDR3 DNA reads TGTGCCAGCAGCTCCGACGGGAGCTCCTACGAGCAGTACTTC. It encodes CASSSDGSSYEQYF. The V gene is TRBV9, the J gene TRBJ2-7; the D gene is possibly TRBD2 (6 bases). The CDR3 contains 14 residues. Germline V gene lookup returns CDR1 SGDLS and CDR2 YYNGEE. With 4 bases removed from V and 0 bases from J, the gap between germline ends came to 11 bases.

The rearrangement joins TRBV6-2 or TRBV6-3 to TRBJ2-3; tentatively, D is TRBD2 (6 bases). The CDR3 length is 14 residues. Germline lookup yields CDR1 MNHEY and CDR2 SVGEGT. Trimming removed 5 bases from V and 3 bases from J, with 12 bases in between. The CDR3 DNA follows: TGTGCCAGCAGTCCCGGGAGTTTGACAGATACGCAGTATTTT. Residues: CASSPGSLTDTQYF.

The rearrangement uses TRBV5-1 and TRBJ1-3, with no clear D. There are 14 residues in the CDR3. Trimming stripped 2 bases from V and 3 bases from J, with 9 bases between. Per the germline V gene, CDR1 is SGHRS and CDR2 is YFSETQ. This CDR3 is CASSLTAGGNTIYF. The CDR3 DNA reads TGCGCCAGCAGCTTAACGGCGGGTGGAAACACCATATATTTT.

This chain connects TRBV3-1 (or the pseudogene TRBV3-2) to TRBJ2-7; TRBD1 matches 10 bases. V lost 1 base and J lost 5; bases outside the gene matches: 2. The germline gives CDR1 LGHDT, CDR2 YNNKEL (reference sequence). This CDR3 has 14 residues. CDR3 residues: CASSQVGTGDEQYF. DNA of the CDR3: TGTGCCAGCAGCCAAGTCGGGACAGGGGACGAGCAGTACTTC.

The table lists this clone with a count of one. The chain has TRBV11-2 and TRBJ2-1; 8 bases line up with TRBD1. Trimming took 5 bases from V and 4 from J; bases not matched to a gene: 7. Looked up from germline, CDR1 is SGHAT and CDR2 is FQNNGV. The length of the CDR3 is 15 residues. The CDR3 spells CASSAAGQGYNEQFF. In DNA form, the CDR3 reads TGTGCCAGCAGCGCAGCCGGACAGGGATACAATGAGCAGTTCTTC. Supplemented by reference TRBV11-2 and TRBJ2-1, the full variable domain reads EAGVAQSPRYKIIEKRQSVAFWCNPISGHATLYWYQQILGQGPKLLIQFQNNGVVDDSQLPKDRFSAERLKGVDSTLKIQPAKLEDSAVYLCASSAAGQGYNEQFFGPGTRLTVL.

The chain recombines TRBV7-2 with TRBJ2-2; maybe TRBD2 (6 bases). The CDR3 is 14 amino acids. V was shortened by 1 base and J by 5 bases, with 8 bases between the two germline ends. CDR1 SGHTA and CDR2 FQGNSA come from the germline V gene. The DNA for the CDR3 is TGTGCCAGCAGCTTAGACGGGGGTACCGGGGAGCTGTTTTTT. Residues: CASSLDGGTGELFF.

CDR3 sequence: CASSLRLAGGGNTGELFF. As DNA, the CDR3 is TGTGCCAGCAGCTTAAGACTAGCGGGAGGGGGGAACACCGGGGAGCTGTTTTTT. V gene TRBV7-2 combines with J gene TRBJ2-2; 14 bases align to TRBD2. J gave up 1 base and V 2 bases, and 3 bases lay outside the gene matches. The CDR3 runs 18 residues. Germline CDR1 SGHTA, CDR2 FQGNSA.

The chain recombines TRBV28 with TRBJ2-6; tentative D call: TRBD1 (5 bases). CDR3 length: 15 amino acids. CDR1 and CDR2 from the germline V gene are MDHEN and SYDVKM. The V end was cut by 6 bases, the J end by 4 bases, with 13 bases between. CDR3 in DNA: TGTGCCAGCAGCCACCCAGGGAACGGGGCCAACGTCCTGACTTTC. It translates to CASSHPGNGANVLTF.

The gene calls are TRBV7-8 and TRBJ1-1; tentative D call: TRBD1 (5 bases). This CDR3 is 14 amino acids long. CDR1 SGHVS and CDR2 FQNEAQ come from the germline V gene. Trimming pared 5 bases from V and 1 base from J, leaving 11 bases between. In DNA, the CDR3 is TGTGCCAGCAGCCCGATAACAGGGAACACTGAAGCTTTCTTT. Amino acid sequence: CASSPITGNTEAFF.